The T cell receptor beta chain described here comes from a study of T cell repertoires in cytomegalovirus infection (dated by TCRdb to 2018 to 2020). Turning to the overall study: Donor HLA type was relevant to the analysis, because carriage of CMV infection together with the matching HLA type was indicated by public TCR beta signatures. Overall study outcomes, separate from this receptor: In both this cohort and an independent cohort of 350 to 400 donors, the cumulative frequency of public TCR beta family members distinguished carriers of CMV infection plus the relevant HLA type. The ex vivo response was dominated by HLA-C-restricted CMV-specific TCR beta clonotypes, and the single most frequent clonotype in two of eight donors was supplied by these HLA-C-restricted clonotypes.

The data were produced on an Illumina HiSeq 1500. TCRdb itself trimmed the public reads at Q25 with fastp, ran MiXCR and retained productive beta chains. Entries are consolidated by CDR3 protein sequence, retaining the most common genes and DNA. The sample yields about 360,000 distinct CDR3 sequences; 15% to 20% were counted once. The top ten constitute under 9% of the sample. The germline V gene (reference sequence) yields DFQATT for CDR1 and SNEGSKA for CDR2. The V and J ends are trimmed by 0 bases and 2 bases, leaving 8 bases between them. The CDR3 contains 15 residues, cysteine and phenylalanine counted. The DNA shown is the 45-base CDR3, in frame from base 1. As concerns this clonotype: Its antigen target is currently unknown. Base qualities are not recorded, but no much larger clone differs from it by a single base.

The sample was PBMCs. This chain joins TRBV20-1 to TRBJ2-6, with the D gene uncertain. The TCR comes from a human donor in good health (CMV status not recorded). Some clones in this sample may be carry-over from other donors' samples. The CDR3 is CSARDSAAGANVLTF. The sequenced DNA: TGCAGTGCTAGAGATTCGGCAGCTGGGGCCAACGTCCTGACTTTC.